These 7 T cell receptor beta chains originate from one sample sequenced in a study of blood T cell repertoires in COVID-19. Measured with immunoSEQ multiplex PCR; TCRdb has only the in-frame clones, and not every one. The sample contains 300,000 or so clones, 83% of which appear only once. Sequencing used peripheral blood. Receptors were obtained from a woman aged 50 to 65 with acute or convalescent COVID-19.

The chain couples TRBV4-1 to TRBJ1-5, with 10 bases matching TRBD1. This CDR3 is built from 15 residues. After removal of 1 base from V and 8 bases from J, the junction contained 5 bases not matched to a gene. Per the germline V gene, CDR1 is MGHRA and CDR2 is YSYEKL. The CDR3 loop reads CASSQAGTGAEPQHF. For the CDR3, the DNA is TGCGCCAGCAGCCAAGCGGGGACAGGGGCTGAGCCCCAGCATTTT.

The gene calls are TRBV7-2 and TRBJ2-1; tentative D call: TRBD2 (6 bases). CDR3 length: 16 amino acids. Germline V gene data show CDR1 as SGHTA and CDR2 as FQGNSA. V was shortened by 5 bases and J by 4 bases, with 18 bases between the two germline ends. The CDR3 reads CASSLKLLAVYNEQFF. CDR3 DNA: TGTGCCAGCAGCCTGAAGTTACTAGCAGTATACAATGAGCAGTTCTTC.

The chain uses TRBV5-4 and TRBJ1-4; the D gene is possibly TRBD1 (6 bases). Germline values: CDR1 SGHNT, CDR2 YYREEE (reference sequence). The V gene lost 0 bases and the J gene lost 8 bases, with 17 bases spanning the gap. The CDR3 is made up of 16 amino acids. The CDR3 spells CASSLGGQGLREKLFF. The CDR3 DNA reads as TGTGCCAGCAGCTTGGGGGGGCAGGGGCTCCGGGAAAAACTGTTTTTT.

The rearrangement uses TRBV6-5 and TRBJ1-5; D perhaps matches TRBD1 (5 bases). Germline CDR1 MNHEY, CDR2 SVGAGI. V was clipped by 7 bases and J by 4 bases, with 17 bases between them. This CDR3 is built from 15 residues. This CDR3 reads CASTAGQGRNQPQHF. In nucleotides, the CDR3 is TGTGCCAGCACCGCGGGGCAGGGTCGAAATCAGCCCCAGCATTTT.

There are a few counts of this clone. The chain is built from TRBV10-3 and TRBJ1-1; a weak D match, TRBD1 (6 bases). Germline V gene sequence: CDR1 ENHRY, CDR2 SYGVKD. Trimming removed 0 bases from V and 11 bases from J, with 13 bases in between. This CDR3 is 13 amino acids long. The CDR3 spells CAISESVGGLAFF. The CDR3 DNA follows: TGTGCCATCAGTGAGTCCGTGGGGGGGCTTGCTTTCTTT.

This clone was seen only a few times. CDR3 region: CSFWGQAVPEAFF. CDR3 in DNA: TGCAGCTTTTGGGGGCAGGCCGTCCCTGAAGCTTTCTTT. The chain combines TRBV29-1 with TRBJ1-1; possible D gene TRBD1, 6 bases. Germline assignment: CDR1 SQVTM and CDR2 ANQGSEA. This CDR3 is 13 amino acids long. V was shortened by 8 bases and J by 6 bases, with 19 bases between the two germline ends.

The V gene is TRBV4-1, the J gene TRBJ1-5; D unresolved. The CDR3 contains 14 residues. Germline-derived CDR1 and CDR2 are MGHRA and YSYEKL. Trimming took off 5 bases at V and 5 bases at J, with 13 bases between the two ends. The CDR3 coding sequence is TGCGCCAGCAGCAAGGAGGCCAGCGATCAGCCCCAGCATTTT. Amino acids: CASSKEASDQPQHF.